This T cell receptor (beta chain) was sequenced in a study of PD-L1 blockade in urothelial cancer. Study details: Administration of atezolizumab to patients began around 2014, at 1,200 mg intravenously every 3 weeks.

The method was immunoSEQ multiplex PCR; TCRdb's version includes in-frame clones alone and lacks a portion of them. Seen here are tens of thousands of clones, almost 85% observed once, and the top ten hold 3% to 3.5%. Points on this clone: Its specificity is not known.

Trimming took off 5 bases at V and 3 bases at J, with 12 bases between the two ends. The germline V gene encodes CDR1 SGHRS and CDR2 YFSETQ. The CDR3 loop spans 14 amino acids. Findings and caveats of the study: Durable benefit was linked to greater 3-week expansion of tumor-associated blood clones.

Sample: PBMCs, taken around atezolizumab (anti-PD-L1) treatment. This chain links TRBV5-1 with TRBJ1-5; perhaps TRBD1 as D (6 bases). The TCR was taken from a man between 70 and 80 years old with urothelial cancer. The CDR3 DNA reads as TGCGCCAGCAGTCCAGGGGATTTCAATCAGCCCCAGCATTTT. It translates to CASSPGDFNQPQHF.